Each of the 23 T cell receptor beta chains below was sequenced from the same sample in a study of low-dose radiotherapy and immunotherapy resistance in tumors. The sample's time point: after trial treatment. Indicated treatment: LDRT plus nivolumab, ipilimumab, low-dose cyclophosphamide and aspirin (RACIN trial). TRAV and TRBV primers primed cDNA for both TCRalpha and TCRbeta. TCR amplification ran approximately 22 PCR cycles using constant-region and V-primer adapter primers. TCRdb ran MiXCR on the reads and lists one entry per CDR3 protein. This sample yields about 58,000 distinct CDR3 sequences, of which under 30% are seen a single time; 6.7% belongs to the top ten. The sequencing used PBMCs, collected after low-dose radiotherapy plus immunotherapy. Every receptor here comes from a male donor with prostate cancer.

The chain joins TRBV6-5 to TRBJ1-1; weak D call: TRBD1 (5 bases). V was clipped by 5 bases and J by 3 bases, with 10 bases between them. The V gene's germline CDR1 is MNHEY and CDR2 SVGAGI. The length of the CDR3 is 13 residues. The CDR3 loop is CASSAQGDTEAFF. CDR3 bases: TGTGCCAGCAGTGCCCAGGGAGACACTGAAGCTTTCTTT.

In the case of this clonotype: A far larger clone lies a single base away; this is likely a read error. The chain has TRBV18 and TRBJ2-1; 7 positions agree with TRBD1. CDR3 length: 18 amino acids. Germline V CDR1 and CDR2: KGHSH, LQKENI. V was clipped by 2 bases and J by 10 bases; unmatched bases: 20. In nucleotides, the CDR3 is TGTGCCAGCTCACCATTTGCCGGGACAGAAGCTATCACCTACGAGCAGTTCTTC. Residues: CASSPFAGTEAITYEQFF.

With regard to this clonotype: Given a far larger clone just one base away, this is likely a sequencing read error. The chain employs TRBV11-3 and TRBJ2-7; D is ambiguous. The CDR3 covers 16 residues. Germline loops: CDR1 SGHNT, CDR2 YENEEA. Trimming pared 1 base from V and 7 bases from J, leaving 20 bases between. The CDR3 spells CASSLGPSFGYNEQYF. The CDR3, as DNA: TGTGCCAGCAGCTTAGGACCGTCGTTTGGTTACAATGAGCAGTACTTC.

V usage is TRBV11-2 and J usage is TRBJ2-7; 7 bases map to TRBD2. This CDR3 spans 17 amino acids. The V gene end was trimmed by 0 bases and the J gene end by 0 bases; junction bases not matched to a gene: 8. Looked up from germline, CDR1 is SGHAT and CDR2 is FQNNGV. CDR3: CASSLDLGGRSSYEQYF. CDR3 coding DNA: TGTGCCAGCAGCTTAGATCTTGGCGGGAGAAGCTCCTACGAGCAGTACTTC.

This clonotype has a count of ten or more. This chain uses TRBV4-3 with TRBJ1-5, with 9 positions matching TRBD1. CDR1 and CDR2 (germline): LGHNA, YSLEER. The CDR3 has 18 residues. The J segment lost 0 bases and the V segment lost 0 bases, leaving 6 bases of the junction unmatched. DNA of the CDR3: TGCGCCAGCAGCCAAGATCCACAGGGGGCCGGTAGCAATCAGCCCCAGCATTTT. It encodes CASSQDPQGAGSNQPQHF.

This clonotype was counted at least ten times. The chain is built from TRBV5-1 and TRBJ2-5, with 7 bases fitting TRBD1. In germline, CDR1 is SGHRS, CDR2 YFSETQ. This CDR3 spans 15 amino acids. V lost 0 bases, J lost 2 bases, and 4 bases stayed unmatched. The DNA of the CDR3 is TGCGCCAGCAGCTTGGCCAGGGGACAGCAAGAGACCCAGTACTTC. Encoded protein: CASSLARGQQETQYF.

In its sample, this clonotype was seen a few times. The chain employs TRBV30 and TRBJ1-3, with TRBD1 matching 8 bases. V dropped 5 bases and J dropped 0; count of bases not matched to a gene: 3. Per germline, CDR1 GTSNPN and CDR2 SVGIG (reference sequence). This CDR3 comprises 14 residues. This CDR3 reads CAWGGQDSGNTIYF. CDR3 in DNA: TGTGCCTGGGGGGGACAGGACTCTGGAAACACCATATATTTT. Drawing the rest from reference TRBV30 and TRBJ1-3, the complete variable domain is SQTIHQWPATLVQPVGSPLSLECTVEGTSNPNLYWYRQAAGRGLQLLFYSVGIGQISSEVPQNLSASRPQDRQFILSSKKLLLSDSGFYLCAWGGQDSGNTIYFGEGSWLTVV.

This clonotype was picked up many times. The V call is TRBV9, the J call TRBJ2-3; D unclear. Trimming cost V 2 bases and J 7 bases, with 5 bases left between them. Germline assignment: CDR1 SGDLS and CDR2 YYNGEE. The CDR3 runs 11 residues. The CDR3 sequence: CASSVDHTQYF. CDR3 bases: TGTGCCAGCAGCGTGGACCATACGCAGTATTTT.

This clonotype was recorded at least ten times. The V gene is TRBV27, the J gene TRBJ2-7, with 8 bases lining up with TRBD1. CDR1 is MNHEY, CDR2 SMNVEV, per germline (reference sequence). Trimming at V came to 9 bases and at J to 7 bases, leaving 11 bases not matched to a gene. The CDR3 has 13 amino acids. CDR3 nucleotide sequence: TGTGCCAGTAGAGACAGGGGCCAGGGAGAGCAGTACTTC. It translates to CASRDRGQGEQYF.

The sample holds many counts of this clonotype. The rearrangement links TRBV10-3 to TRBJ2-3; TRBD2 agrees at 11 bases. The CDR3 spans 16 residues. Germline assignment: CDR1 ENHRY and CDR2 SYGVKD. The V gene end was trimmed by 2 bases and the J gene end by 7 bases; junction bases not matched to a gene: 8. The CDR3 DNA follows: TGTGCCATCAGTGAGATAGCGGGAGGGAAGCAGCATACGCAGTATTTT. This gives the protein CAISEIAGGKQHTQYF.

Points on this clonotype: This likely stems from a read error, as it lies one base from a far larger clone. The rearrangement links TRBV7-9 to TRBJ2-2, with D tentatively TRBD1 (5 bases). CDR1 and CDR2 from the germline V gene are SEHNR and FQNEAQ (reference sequence). V lost 8 bases and J 3 bases, leaving 7 bases between the germline ends. This CDR3 spans 12 amino acids. This CDR3 is CASCRDTGELFF. In nucleotides, the CDR3 is TGTGCCAGCTGCAGGGACACCGGGGAGCTGTTTTTT.

This clonotype has ten or more counts. V is TRBV25-1 and J is TRBJ1-2, with D unresolved. This CDR3 has 13 residues. Germline CDR1 MGHDK, CDR2 SYGVNS. V was cut by 6 bases and J by 4 bases, with 12 bases left in between. CDR3 sequence (DNA): TGTGCCAGCAGCGAGCCCCTGGGCTATGGCTACACCTTC. This codes for CASSEPLGYGYTF.

The chain employs TRBV5-1 and TRBJ2-6, with D perhaps matching TRBD1 or TRBD2 (5 bases each). This CDR3 comprises 18 residues. V lost 4 bases and J lost 0, with 17 bases in between. CDR1 and CDR2 from the germline V gene are SGHRS and YFSETQ. In DNA, the CDR3 is TGCGCCAGCAGCCGAGGGGCTGGGGAAATCTCTGGGGCCAACGTCCTGACTTTC. It yields the protein CASSRGAGEISGANVLTF.

This clonotype was seen ten or more times. The chain links TRBV29-1 to TRBJ2-7; D may be TRBD1 or TRBD2 (5 bases each). V lost 6 bases and J 0 bases, leaving 15 bases between the germline ends. This CDR3 comprises 14 residues. Germline V gene sequence: CDR1 SQVTM, CDR2 ANQGSEA. The DNA for the CDR3 is TGCAGCGTGGACGGGACCGACAGCTCCTACGAGCAGTACTTC. Encoded protein: CSVDGTDSSYEQYF.

The chain recombines TRBV7-6 with TRBJ2-2; TRBD1 matches 7 bases. V gave up 5 bases and J gave up 0 bases; unmatched junction bases: 9. The germline gives CDR1 SGHVS, CDR2 FNYEAQ. The CDR3 is 17 amino acids. CDR3 nucleotide sequence: TGTGCCAGCAGCCCTACCAGGGGGACAACGAACACCGGGGAGCTGTTTTTT. It yields the protein CASSPTRGTTNTGELFF.

This clonotype was seen many times. The V gene is TRBV3-1, the J gene TRBJ2-1; 8 bases agree with TRBD2. Germline V gene data show CDR1 as LGHDT and CDR2 as YNNKEL (reference sequence). CDR3 length: 18 residues. V lost 0 bases to trimming and J lost 10 bases; unmatched junction nucleotides: 17. CDR3 amino acids: CASSQDSDGRAHRREQFF. CDR3 in DNA: TGTGCCAGCAGCCAAGATTCGGACGGGAGGGCTCATCGTAGGGAGCAGTTCTTC.

This clonotype came up many times. This sequence joins TRBV6-6 and TRBJ2-1; D gene uncertain. Trimming stripped 0 bases from V and 6 bases from J, with 12 bases between. The CDR3 contains 15 residues. Germline V lookup: CDR1 MNHNY, CDR2 SVGAGI (reference sequence). The CDR3 DNA is TGTGCCAGCAGTTACTCGTCCCTCCCTCGCAATGAGCAGTTCTTC. Protein: CASSYSSLPRNEQFF.

There are many counts of this clonotype. This chain uses TRBV29-1 with TRBJ2-3, with 11 nucleotides matching TRBD2. Germline V lookup: CDR1 SQVTM, CDR2 ANQGSEA. CDR3 length: 19 amino acids. J lost 0 bases, V lost 7 bases, and 18 bases had no gene match. CDR3 coding DNA: TGCAGCGCCAAACGTCAAGGGACTAGCGGAGTTGCTAGCACAGATACGCAGTATTTT. It encodes CSAKRQGTSGVASTDTQYF.

This clonotype was observed at least ten times. The V and J genes are TRBV29-1 and TRBJ2-5; TRBD1 agrees at 7 bases. The CDR3 consists of 11 residues. Germline-derived CDR1 and CDR2 are SQVTM and ANQGSEA. With V trimmed by 5 bases and J by 9 bases, 6 bases remained unmatched. The CDR3: CSVNRGGAQYF. DNA of the CDR3: TGCAGCGTTAACAGGGGCGGCGCCCAGTACTTC.

In regard to this clonotype: A far more abundant clone sits one base away, making this likely a read error. The V and J genes are TRBV6-2 or TRBV6-3 and TRBJ2-7; 10 bases align to TRBD2. V dropped 5 bases and J dropped 7; count of bases not matched to a gene: 11. Germline V gene data show CDR1 as MNHEY and CDR2 as SVGEGT. This CDR3 contains 15 residues. The CDR3 DNA sequence: TGTGCCAGCAGTCTAGCGGGGGAAGGCTTCAATGAGCAGTACTTC. Translating gives CASSLAGEGFNEQYF.

The chain employs TRBV6-1 and TRBJ1-2; D gene uncertain. Between the trimmed V and J ends, which lost 5 bases and 3 bases, there was a span of 10 bases. This CDR3 region has 13 residues. Germline values: CDR1 MNHNS, CDR2 SASEGT. This chain's CDR3 is CASSSQEDYGYTF. The CDR3 region has the DNA TGTGCCAGCAGTAGTCAGGAGGACTATGGCTACACCTTC.

The CDR3 nucleotides read TGTGCCAGCAGTAAGACTAGCGGGAGCACTTCAGGTCGAAATGAGCAGTTCTTC. Its protein product is CASSKTSGSTSGRNEQFF. The V call is TRBV6-2 or TRBV6-3, the J call TRBJ2-1, with 12 bases identical to TRBD2. In germline, CDR1 is MNHEY, CDR2 SVGEGT. V lost 5 bases and J lost 7; bases outside the gene matches: 15. The CDR3 sequence is 18 residues long.

On this clonotype: A far bigger clonotype differs at one base, so this is likely a read error. CDR3 loop: CASSLSQAGAYYEQFF. The CDR3 DNA reads as TGTGCCAGCAGCTTATCACAGGCAGGGGCTTATTACGAGCAGTTCTTC. V usage is TRBV7-8 and J usage is TRBJ2-1; D possibly corresponds to TRBD1 (6 bases). The CDR3 totals 16 residues. Germline loops: CDR1 SGHVS, CDR2 FQNEAQ. V lost 2 bases, J lost 10 bases, and 21 bases lay in between.